This TCR beta chain comes out of a study of cytomegalovirus exposure and HLA in healthy donors. Study findings and constraints: With DRB1 most and HLA-C fewest, TCR association rates differed between HLA loci in a later analysis.

Of note for this clone: Its antigen is undetermined.

Trimming took off 5 bases at V and 2 bases at J, with 15 bases between the two ends. The CDR3 has 15 residues. The germline V gene has CDR1 SGHAT and CDR2 FQNNGV. This PCR relied on a set of 60 Vbeta primers and 13 Jbeta primers. Method: immunoSEQ multiplex PCR; TCRdb's copy keeps in-frame clones and lacks some. Here the sample spans about 140,000 clones, roughly 60% being singletons. This sequence joins TRBV11-2 and TRBJ1-2; no clear D. The sequence was obtained from a woman aged 40 to 50 in good health and CMV-seronegative. Sequences were obtained from PBMCs. This CDR3 reads CASSHIKTFNYGYTF. DNA for the CDR3: TGTGCCAGCAGCCATATAAAGACATTCAACTATGGCTACACCTTC.